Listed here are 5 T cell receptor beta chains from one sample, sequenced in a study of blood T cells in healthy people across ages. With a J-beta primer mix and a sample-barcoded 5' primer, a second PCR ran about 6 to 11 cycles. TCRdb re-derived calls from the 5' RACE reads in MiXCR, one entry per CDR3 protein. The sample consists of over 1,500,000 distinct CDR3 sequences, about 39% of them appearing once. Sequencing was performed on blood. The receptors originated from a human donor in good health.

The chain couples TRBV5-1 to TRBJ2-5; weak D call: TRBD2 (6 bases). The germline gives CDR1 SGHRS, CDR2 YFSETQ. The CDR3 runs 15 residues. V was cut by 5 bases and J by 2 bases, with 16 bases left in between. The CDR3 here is CASRYGGRGQETQYF. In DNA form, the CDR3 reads TGCGCCAGCAGATACGGGGGTAGAGGGCAAGAGACCCAGTACTTC.

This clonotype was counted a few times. The CDR3 loop reads CASSPRTSGGRVGNIQYF. CDR3 nucleotide sequence: TGTGCCAGCAGCCCGAGGACTAGCGGGGGGCGGGTCGGAAACATTCAGTACTTC. The chain couples TRBV7-8 to TRBJ2-4; TRBD2 aligns across 14 bases. V shed 5 bases and J 6 bases; nucleotides not matched to a gene: 12. The CDR3 covers 18 residues. Looked up from germline, CDR1 is SGHVS and CDR2 is FQNEAQ.

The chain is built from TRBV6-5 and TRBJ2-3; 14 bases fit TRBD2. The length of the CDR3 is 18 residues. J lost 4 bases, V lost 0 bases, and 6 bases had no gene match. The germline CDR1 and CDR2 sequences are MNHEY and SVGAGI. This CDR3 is CASSYSTGGLAGADTQYF. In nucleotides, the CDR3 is TGTGCCAGCAGTTACTCTACGGGGGGACTAGCGGGGGCAGATACGCAGTATTTT.

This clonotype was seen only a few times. The CDR3, as DNA: TGCAGCGTTGAAGATCGGGGACGCGCCAACTCTGGGGCCAACGTCCTGACTTTC. Protein product: CSVEDRGRANSGANVLTF. The V gene is TRBV29-1, the J gene TRBJ2-6; D is possibly TRBD1 or TRBD2 (5 bases each). Between the trimmed V and J ends, which lost 0 bases and 0 bases, there was a span of 15 bases. From germline, CDR1 is SQVTM and CDR2 ANQGSEA. The CDR3 runs 18 residues. The complete variable domain, with remaining parts taken from reference TRBV29-1 and TRBJ2-6, reads SAVISQKPSRDICQRGTSLTIQCQVDSQVTMMFWYRQQPGQSLTLIATANQGSEATYESGFVIDKFPISRPNLTFSTLTVSNMSPEDSSIYLCSVEDRGRANSGANVLTFGAGSRLTVL.

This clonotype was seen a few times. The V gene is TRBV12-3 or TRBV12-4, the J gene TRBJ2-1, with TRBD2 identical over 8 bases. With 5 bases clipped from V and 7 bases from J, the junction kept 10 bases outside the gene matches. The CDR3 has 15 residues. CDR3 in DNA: TGTGCCAGCAGTCACGGGGGGGCGATGGGGAATGAGCAGTTCTTC. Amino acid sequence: CASSHGGAMGNEQFF.